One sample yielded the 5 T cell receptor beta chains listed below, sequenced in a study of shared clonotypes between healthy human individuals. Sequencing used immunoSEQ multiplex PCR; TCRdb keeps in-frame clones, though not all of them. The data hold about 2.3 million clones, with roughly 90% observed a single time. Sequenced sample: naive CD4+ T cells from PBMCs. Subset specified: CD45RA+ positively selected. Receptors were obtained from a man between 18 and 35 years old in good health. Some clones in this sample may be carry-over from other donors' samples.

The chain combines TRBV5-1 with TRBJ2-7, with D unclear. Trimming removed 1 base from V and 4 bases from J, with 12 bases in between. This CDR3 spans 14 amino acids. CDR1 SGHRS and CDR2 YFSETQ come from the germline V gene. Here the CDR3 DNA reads TGCGCCAGCAGCTTGAGGGCAGAAGAATACGAGCAGTACTTC. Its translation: CASSLRAEEYEQYF.

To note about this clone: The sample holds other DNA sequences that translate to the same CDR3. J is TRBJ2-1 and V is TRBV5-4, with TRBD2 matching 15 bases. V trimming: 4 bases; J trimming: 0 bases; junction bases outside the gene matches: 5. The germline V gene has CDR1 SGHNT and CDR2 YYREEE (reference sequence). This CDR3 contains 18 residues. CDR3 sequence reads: CASSRGLAGGSSYNEQFF. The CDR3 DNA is TGTGCCAGCAGCCGAGGACTAGCGGGAGGGAGCTCCTACAATGAGCAGTTCTTC.

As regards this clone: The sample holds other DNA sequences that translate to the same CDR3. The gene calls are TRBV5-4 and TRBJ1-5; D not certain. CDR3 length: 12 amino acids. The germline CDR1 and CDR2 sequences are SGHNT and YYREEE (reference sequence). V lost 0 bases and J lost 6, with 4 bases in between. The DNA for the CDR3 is TGTGCCAGCAGCTTGGCGGGTCAGCCCCAGCATTTT. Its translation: CASSLAGQPQHF.

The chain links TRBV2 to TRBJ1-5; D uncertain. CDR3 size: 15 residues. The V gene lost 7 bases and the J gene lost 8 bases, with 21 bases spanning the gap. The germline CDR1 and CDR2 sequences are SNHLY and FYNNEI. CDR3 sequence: CASKFGLFASEPQHF. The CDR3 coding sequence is TGTGCCAGCAAGTTCGGCCTCTTCGCCAGCGAGCCCCAGCATTTT.

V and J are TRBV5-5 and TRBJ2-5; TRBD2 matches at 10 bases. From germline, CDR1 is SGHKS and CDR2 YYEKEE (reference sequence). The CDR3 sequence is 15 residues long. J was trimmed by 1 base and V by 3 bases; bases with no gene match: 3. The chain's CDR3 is CASSSLAGVQETQYF. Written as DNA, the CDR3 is TGTGCCAGCAGCTCGCTAGCGGGAGTCCAAGAGACCCAGTACTTC.